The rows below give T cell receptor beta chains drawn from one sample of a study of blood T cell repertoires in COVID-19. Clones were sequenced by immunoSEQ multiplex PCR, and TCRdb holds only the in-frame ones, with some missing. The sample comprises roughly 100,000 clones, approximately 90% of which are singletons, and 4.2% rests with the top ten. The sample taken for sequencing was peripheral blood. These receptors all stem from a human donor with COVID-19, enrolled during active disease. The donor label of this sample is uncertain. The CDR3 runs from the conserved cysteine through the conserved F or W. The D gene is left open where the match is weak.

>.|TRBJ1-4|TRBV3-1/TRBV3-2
CASSQGGQNEKLFF
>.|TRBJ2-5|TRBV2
CASGGLRETQYF
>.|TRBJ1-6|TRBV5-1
CASSLGDRSSSPLHF
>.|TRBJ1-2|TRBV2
CASNPNLEVGGGYTF
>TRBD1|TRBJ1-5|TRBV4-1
CASSSHGQGNQPQHF
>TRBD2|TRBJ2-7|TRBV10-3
CAISELGLAGGPVEQYF
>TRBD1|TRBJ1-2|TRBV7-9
CASSARTGNYGYTF
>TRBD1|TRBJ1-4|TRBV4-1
CASDGTGGEKLFF
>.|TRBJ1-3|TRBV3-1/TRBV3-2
CASSYSQGYGNTIYF
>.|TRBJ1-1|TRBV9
CASSGTESYNTEAFF
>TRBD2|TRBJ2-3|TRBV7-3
CASSTTGGTDTQYF
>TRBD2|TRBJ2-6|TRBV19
CASSSVLAGPGGANVLTF
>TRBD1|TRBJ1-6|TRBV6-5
CASSQGAGYSPLHF
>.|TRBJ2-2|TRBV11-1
CASSSQGILNTGELFF
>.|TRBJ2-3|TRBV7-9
CASSGQRFLQDTQYF
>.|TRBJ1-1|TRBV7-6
CASSLARETNTEAFF
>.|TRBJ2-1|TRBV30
CAWNGGAPYNEQFF
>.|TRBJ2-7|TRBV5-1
CASSYNPRGADAYEQYF
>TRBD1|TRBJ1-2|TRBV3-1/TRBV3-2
CASSHVAGQGGRGYTF
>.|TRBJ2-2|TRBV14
CASSLGRGELFF
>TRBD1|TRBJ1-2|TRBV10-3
CAISERQGGRGYTF
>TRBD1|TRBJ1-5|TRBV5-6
CASSSPSRDRALDQPQHF
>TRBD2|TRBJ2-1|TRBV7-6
CASSLGLAGGQGEQFF
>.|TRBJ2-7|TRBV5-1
CASSDNQGEEQYF
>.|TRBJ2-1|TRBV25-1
CASSESLTYNEQFF
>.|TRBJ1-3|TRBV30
CATGGAGNTIYF
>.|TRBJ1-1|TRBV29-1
CSVEGVGEAFF
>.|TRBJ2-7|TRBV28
CASRSGTQVYEQYF
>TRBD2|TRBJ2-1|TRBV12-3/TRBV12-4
CASQGLAHNEQFF
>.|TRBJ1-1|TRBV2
CASSDILGLMNTEAFF
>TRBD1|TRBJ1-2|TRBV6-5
CASSYRQGKNYGYTF
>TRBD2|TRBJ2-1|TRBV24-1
CATSDPASGSQYNEQFF
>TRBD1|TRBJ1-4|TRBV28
CASSSLATGLKEKLFF
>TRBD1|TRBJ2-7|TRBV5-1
CASSTPSGDSYEQYF
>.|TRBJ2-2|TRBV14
CASSHGNVGELFF
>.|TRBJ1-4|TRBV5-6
CASSLSGVSPTNEKLFF
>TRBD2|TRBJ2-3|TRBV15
CATRSSGGNRDTQYF
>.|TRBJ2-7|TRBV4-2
CASSADRRSYEQYF
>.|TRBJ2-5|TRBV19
CASTAGLGVQETQYF
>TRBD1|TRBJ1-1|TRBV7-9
CASSFVTGRNTEAFF
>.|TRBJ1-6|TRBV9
CASSLPREGSPLHF